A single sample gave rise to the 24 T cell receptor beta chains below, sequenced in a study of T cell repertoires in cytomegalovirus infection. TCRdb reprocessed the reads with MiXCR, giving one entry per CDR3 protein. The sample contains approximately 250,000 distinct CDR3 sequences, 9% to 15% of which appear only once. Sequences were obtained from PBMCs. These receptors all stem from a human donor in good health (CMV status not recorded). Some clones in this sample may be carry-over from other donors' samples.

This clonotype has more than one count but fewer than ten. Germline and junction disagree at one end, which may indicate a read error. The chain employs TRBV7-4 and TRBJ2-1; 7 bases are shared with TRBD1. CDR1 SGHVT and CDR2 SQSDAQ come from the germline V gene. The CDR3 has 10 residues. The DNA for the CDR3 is TGTGCCAGCAGGGGGACAGTGAGTCTCTTC. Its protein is CASRGTVSLF. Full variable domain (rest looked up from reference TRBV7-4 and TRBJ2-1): GAGVSQSPRYKVAKRGRDVALRCDSISGHVTLYWYRQTLGQGSEVLTYSQSDAQRDKSGRPSGRFSAERPERSVSTLKIQRTEQGDSAVYLCASRGTVSLFGPGTRLTVL.

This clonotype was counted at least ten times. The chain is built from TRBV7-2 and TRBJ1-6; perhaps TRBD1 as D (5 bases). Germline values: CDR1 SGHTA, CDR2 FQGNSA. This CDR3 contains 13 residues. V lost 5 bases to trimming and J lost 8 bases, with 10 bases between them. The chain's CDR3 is CASSQGVYSPLHF. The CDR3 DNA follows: TGTGCCAGCAGCCAAGGGGTTTATTCACCCCTCCACTTT. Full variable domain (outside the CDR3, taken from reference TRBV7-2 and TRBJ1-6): GAGVSQSPSNKVTEKGKDVELRCDPISGHTALYWYRQSLGQGLEFLIYFQGNSAPDKSGLPSDRFSAERTGGSVSTLTIQRTQQEDSAVYLCASSQGVYSPLHFGNGTRLTVT.

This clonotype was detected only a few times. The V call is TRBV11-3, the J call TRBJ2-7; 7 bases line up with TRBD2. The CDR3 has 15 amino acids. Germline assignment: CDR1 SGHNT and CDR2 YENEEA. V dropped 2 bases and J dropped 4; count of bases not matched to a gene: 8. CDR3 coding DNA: TGTGCCAGCAGCTTAACGGGAGGAATAATTTACGAGCAGTACTTC. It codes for CASSLTGGIIYEQYF.

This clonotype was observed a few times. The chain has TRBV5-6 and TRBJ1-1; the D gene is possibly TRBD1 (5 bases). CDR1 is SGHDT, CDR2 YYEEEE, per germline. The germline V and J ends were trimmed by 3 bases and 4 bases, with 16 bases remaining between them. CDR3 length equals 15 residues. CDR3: CASSSLDSGLTEAFF. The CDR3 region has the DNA TGTGCCAGCAGCTCACTTGATTCAGGGCTCACTGAAGCTTTCTTT. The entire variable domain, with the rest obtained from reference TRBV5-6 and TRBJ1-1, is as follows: DAGVTQSPTHLIKTRGQQVTLRCSPKSGHDTVSWYQQALGQGPQFIFQYYEEEERQRGNFPDRFSGHQFPNYSSELNVNALLLGDSALYLCASSSLDSGLTEAFFGQGTRLTVV.

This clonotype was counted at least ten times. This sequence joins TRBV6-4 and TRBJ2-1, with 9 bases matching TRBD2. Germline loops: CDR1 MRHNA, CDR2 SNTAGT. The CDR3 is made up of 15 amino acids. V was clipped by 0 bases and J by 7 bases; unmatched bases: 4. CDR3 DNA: TGTGCCAGCAGTGACTCCGGGACTAGCTCGAATGAGCAGTTCTTC. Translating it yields CASSDSGTSSNEQFF.

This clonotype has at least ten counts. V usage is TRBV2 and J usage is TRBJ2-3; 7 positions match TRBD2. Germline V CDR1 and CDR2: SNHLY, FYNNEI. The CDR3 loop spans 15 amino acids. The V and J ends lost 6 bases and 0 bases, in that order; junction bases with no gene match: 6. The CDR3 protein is CASRGGDSSTDTQYF. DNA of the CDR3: TGTGCCAGCAGGGGAGGGGATTCTAGCACAGATACGCAGTATTTT.

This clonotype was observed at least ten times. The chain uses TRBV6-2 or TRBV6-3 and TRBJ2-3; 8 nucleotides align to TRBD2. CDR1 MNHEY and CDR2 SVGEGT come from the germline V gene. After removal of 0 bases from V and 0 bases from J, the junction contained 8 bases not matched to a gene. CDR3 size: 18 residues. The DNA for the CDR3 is TGTGCCAGCAGTTACTCGATAAGGGCTAGCGGGAGCACAGATACGCAGTATTTT. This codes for CASSYSIRASGSTDTQYF.

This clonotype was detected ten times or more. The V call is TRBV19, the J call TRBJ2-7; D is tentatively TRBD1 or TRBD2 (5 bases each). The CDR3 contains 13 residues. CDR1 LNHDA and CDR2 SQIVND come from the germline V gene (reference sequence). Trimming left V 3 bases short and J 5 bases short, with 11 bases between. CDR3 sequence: CASSIARDHEQYF. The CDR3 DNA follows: TGTGCCAGTAGTATTGCCAGGGACCACGAGCAGTACTTC. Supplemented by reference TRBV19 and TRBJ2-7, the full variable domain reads DGGITQSPKYLFRKEGQNVTLSCEQNLNHDAMYWYRQDPGQGLRLIYYSQIVNDFQKGDIAEGYSVSREKKESFPLTVTSAQKNPTAFYLCASSIARDHEQYFGPGTRLTVT.

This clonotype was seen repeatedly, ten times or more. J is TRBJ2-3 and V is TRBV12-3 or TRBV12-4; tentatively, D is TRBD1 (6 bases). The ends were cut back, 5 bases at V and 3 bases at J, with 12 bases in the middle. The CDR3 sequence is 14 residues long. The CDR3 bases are TGTGCCAGCAGTCCCACCGGGACAACAGATACGCAGTATTTT. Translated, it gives CASSPTGTTDTQYF.

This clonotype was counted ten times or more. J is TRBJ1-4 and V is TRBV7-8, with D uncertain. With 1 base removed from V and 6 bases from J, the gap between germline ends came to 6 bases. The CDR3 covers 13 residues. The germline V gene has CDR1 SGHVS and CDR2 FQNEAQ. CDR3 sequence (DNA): TGTGCCAGCAGCTTAGAGCTATATGAAAAACTGTTTTTT. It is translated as CASSLELYEKLFF.

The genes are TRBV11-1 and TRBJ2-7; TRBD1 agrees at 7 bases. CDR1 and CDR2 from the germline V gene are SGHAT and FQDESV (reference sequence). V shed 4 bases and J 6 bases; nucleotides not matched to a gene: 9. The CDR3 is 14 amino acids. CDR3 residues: CASSSTGLVFEQYF. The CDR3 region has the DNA TGTGCCAGCAGCTCGACAGGGCTAGTCTTCGAGCAGTACTTC.

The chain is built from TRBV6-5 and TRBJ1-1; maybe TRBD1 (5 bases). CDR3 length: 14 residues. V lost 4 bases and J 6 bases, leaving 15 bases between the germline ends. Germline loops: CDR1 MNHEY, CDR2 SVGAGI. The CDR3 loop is CASSSPRGSAEAFF. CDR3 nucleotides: TGTGCCAGCAGTTCGCCCCGGGGGAGCGCTGAAGCTTTCTTT.

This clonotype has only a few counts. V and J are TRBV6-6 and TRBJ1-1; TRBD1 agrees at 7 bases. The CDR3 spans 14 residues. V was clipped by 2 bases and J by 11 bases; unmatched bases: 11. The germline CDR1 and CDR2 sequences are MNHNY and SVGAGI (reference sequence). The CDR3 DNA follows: TGTGCCAGCAGTTACCGACAGGGAGAAGGTGGGGCTTTCTTT. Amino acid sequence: CASSYRQGEGGAFF.

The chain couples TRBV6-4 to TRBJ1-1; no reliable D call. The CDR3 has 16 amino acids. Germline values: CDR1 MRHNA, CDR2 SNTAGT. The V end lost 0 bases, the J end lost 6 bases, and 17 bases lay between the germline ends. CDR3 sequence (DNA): TGTGCCAGCAGTGACTCGACCTGGGGAGAAAAAGCTGAAGCTTTCTTT. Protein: CASSDSTWGEKAEAFF.

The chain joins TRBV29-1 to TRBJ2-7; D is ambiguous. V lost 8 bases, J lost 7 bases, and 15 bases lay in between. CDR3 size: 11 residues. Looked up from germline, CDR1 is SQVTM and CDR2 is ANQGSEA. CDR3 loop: CSTLRDGEQYF. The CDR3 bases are TGCAGCACCCTAAGGGATGGAGAGCAGTACTTC.

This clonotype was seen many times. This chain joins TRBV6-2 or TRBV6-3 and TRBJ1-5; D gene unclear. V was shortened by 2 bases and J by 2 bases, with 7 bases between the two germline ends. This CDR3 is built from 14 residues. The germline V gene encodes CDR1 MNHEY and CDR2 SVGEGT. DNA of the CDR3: TGTGCCAGCAGTTACGTTTTGGGCAATCAGCCCCAGCATTTT. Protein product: CASSYVLGNQPQHF.

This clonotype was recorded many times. The CDR3 loop is CSARDKRMGNDPYGYTF. The CDR3 DNA is TGCAGTGCTAGAGATAAGAGGATGGGTAACGATCCCTATGGCTACACCTTC. J is TRBJ1-2 and V is TRBV20-1; D uncertain. The V gene's germline CDR1 is DFQATT and CDR2 SNEGSKA (reference sequence). The ends were cut back, 0 bases at V and 4 bases at J, with 21 bases in the middle. This CDR3 is 17 amino acids long.

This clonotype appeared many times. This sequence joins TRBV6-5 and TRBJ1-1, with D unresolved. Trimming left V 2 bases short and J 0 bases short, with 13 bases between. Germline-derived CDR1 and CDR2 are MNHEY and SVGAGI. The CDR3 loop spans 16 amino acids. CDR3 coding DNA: TGTGCCAGCAGTTACGGGAAGGCAGCTTTGAACACTGAAGCTTTCTTT. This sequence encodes CASSYGKAALNTEAFF.

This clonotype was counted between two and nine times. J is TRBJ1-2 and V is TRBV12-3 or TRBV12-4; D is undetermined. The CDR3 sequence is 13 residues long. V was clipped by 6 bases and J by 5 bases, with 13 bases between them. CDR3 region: CASSGIRRYGYTF. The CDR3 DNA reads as TGTGCCAGCAGCGGAATCCGAAGATATGGCTACACCTTC.

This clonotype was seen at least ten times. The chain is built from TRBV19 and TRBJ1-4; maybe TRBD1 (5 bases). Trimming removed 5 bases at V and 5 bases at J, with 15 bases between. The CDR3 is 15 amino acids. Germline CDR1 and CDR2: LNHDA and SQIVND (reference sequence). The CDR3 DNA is TGTGCCAGTAGTTTTAGTAGGACACAGAATGAAAAACTGTTTTTT. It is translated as CASSFSRTQNEKLFF.

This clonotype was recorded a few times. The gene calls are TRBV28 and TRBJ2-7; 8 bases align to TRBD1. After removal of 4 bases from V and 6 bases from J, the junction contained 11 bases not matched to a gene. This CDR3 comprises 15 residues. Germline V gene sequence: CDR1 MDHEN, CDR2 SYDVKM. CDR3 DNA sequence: TGTGCCAGCAGTTCCCCCGGGACAGGTCGCGGCGAGCAGTACTTC. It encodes CASSSPGTGRGEQYF.

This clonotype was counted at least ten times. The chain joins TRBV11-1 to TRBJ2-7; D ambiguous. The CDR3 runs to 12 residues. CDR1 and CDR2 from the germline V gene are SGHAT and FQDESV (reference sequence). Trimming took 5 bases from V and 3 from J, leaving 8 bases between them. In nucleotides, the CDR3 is TGTGCCAGCAGCCGGACGGACTACGAGCAGTACTTC. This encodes CASSRTDYEQYF. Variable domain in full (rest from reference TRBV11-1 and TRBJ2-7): EAEVAQSPRYKITEKSQAVAFWCDPISGHATLYWYRQILGQGPELLVQFQDESVVDDSQLPKDRFSAERLKGVDSTLKIQPAELGDSAMYLCASSRTDYEQYFGPGTRLTVT.

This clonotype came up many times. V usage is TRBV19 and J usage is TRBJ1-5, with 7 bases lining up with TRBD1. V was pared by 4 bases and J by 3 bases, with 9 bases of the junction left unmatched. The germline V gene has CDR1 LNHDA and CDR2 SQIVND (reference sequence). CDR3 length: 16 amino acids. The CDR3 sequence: CASSKAIGQVNQPQHF. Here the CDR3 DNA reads TGTGCCAGTAGTAAAGCGATCGGACAGGTCAATCAGCCCCAGCATTTT.

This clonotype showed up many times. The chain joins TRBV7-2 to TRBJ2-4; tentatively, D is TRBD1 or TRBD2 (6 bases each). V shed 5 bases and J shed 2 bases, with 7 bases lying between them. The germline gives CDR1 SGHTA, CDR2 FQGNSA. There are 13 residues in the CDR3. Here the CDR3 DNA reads TGTGCCAGCAGCCGGGGGCCCAAAAACATTCAGTACTTC. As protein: CASSRGPKNIQYF. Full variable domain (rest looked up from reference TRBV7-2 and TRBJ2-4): GAGVSQSPSNKVTEKGKDVELRCDPISGHTALYWYRQSLGQGLEFLIYFQGNSAPDKSGLPSDRFSAERTGGSVSTLTIQRTQQEDSAVYLCASSRGPKNIQYFGAGTRLSVL.